This T cell receptor (beta chain) appears in the sequencing data of a study of shared clonotypes between healthy human individuals. This table comes from immunoSEQ multiplex PCR, and its TCRdb copy is limited to in-frame clones, with some not included. Of some 630,000 clones in the sample, less than 80% are singletons; the top ten hold about 1.7%. Germline assignment: CDR1 MDHEN and CDR2 SYDVKM. V shed 3 bases and J shed 4 bases, with 10 bases lying between them. There are 13 residues in the CDR3. This receptor was identified in a woman between 25 and 40 years old in good health. V gene TRBV28 combines with J gene TRBJ2-7; no clear D. Sequencing was carried out using memory CD4+ T cells sorted from blood. Subset of the sample: CD45RA-negative fraction. CDR3 amino acids: CASSFALIYEQYF. DNA of the CDR3: TGTGCCAGCAGTTTCGCGCTTATTTACGAGCAGTACTTC.